The 27 T cell receptor beta chains presented below share a single source sample, sequenced in a study of human T cells and chemical hapten exposure. TCRdb called the RACE reads again in MiXCR, with one record for every CDR3 protein. This table holds approximately 60,000 distinct CDR3 sequences, over 9% found once. Time point specified: pre-sensitization, week 0. Treatment noted: therapeutic diphenylcyclopropenone sensitization with weekly scalp DPC. The sample in question was whole blood, obtained in connection with sensitization to the hapten diphenylcyclopropenone (DPC). The receptor source for this set is a man between 40 and 49 years old with alopecia areata. Some clones in this sample may be carry-over from other donors' samples.

In this sample, this clonotype turned up many times. A read error may account for a junction end that differs from germline. The chain links TRBV24-1 to TRBJ1-5, with 10 positions matching TRBD1. Germline CDR1 KGHDR, CDR2 SFDVKD. The CDR3 has 15 amino acids. The CDR3 loop reads CATSDQTGGNQPQHF. Here the CDR3 DNA reads TGTGCCACCAGTGACCAGACAGGGGGCAACCAGCCCCAGCATTTT.

The chain recombines TRBV7-6 with TRBJ2-7; D not resolved. CDR1 is SGHVS and CDR2 is FNYEAQ in the germline V gene. The CDR3 totals 15 residues. V was clipped by 4 bases and J by 0 bases, with 13 bases between them. The CDR3 sequence: CASSSSQVSSYEQYF. CDR3 coding DNA: TGTGCCAGCAGCTCAAGCCAGGTCAGCTCCTACGAGCAGTACTTC.

At least ten counts were recorded for this clonotype. CDR3 loop: CASSPGGYEQYF. CDR3 sequence (DNA): TGTGCCAGCAGTCCAGGGGGTTACGAGCAGTACTTC. The rearrangement uses TRBV7-9 and TRBJ2-7; 7 bases fit TRBD1. The CDR3 covers 12 residues. V was pared by 6 bases and J by 4 bases, with 3 bases of the junction left unmatched. The germline gives CDR1 SEHNR, CDR2 FQNEAQ (reference sequence).

This clonotype has just a few counts. The chain has TRBV27 and TRBJ2-7; D is ambiguous. Germline lookup yields CDR1 MNHEY and CDR2 SMNVEV (reference sequence). V shed 3 bases and J shed 5 bases, with 14 bases lying between them. This CDR3 has 14 residues. The CDR3 spells CASSLRIPANEQYF. As DNA, the CDR3 is TGTGCCAGCAGTTTGCGTATCCCCGCCAACGAGCAGTACTTC.

A few counts support this clonotype. The chain joins TRBV21-1 to TRBJ2-6; TRBD1 is the table's D call, not checked against the DNA. TRBV21-1 is a pseudogene segment. The CDR3 totals 19 residues. The CDR3 loop reads CASSKQKQGRTSGANVLTF. CDR3 nucleotide sequence: TGTGCCAGCAGCAAGCAAAAACAGGGACGGACCTCTGGGGCCAACGTCCTGACTTTC.

This clonotype was detected only a few times. V is TRBV7-6 and J is TRBJ2-1, with D tentatively TRBD2 (5 bases). The germline V gene has CDR1 SGHVS and CDR2 FNYEAQ. The CDR3 is 13 residues long. The V end lost 2 bases, the J end lost 8 bases, and 10 bases lay between the germline ends. The CDR3 loop reads CASSLTRGDEQFF. CDR3 DNA: TGTGCCAGCAGCTTAACTCGGGGAGATGAGCAGTTCTTC. The whole variable domain, filled in from reference TRBV7-6 and TRBJ2-1, reads GAGVSQSPRYKVTKRGQDVALRCDPISGHVSLYWYRQALGQGPEFLTYFNYEAQQDKSGLPNDRFSAERPEGSISTLTIQRTEQRDSAMYRCASSLTRGDEQFFGPGTRLTVL.

This clonotype appeared a few times. The chain has TRBV6-1 and TRBJ1-1, with D perhaps matching TRBD1 (5 bases). Deletions cut 3 bases from V and 1 base from J, with 9 bases between. Germline loops: CDR1 MNHNS, CDR2 SASEGT. The CDR3 has 14 amino acids. CDR3 sequence: CASSEGTGNTEAFF. CDR3 DNA: TGTGCCAGCAGTGAGGGGACTGGGAACACTGAAGCTTTCTTT.

This clonotype was detected many times. The V gene is TRBV10-3, the J gene TRBJ2-7; perhaps TRBD1 as D (5 bases). The V end lost 4 bases, the J end lost 3 bases, and 10 bases lay between the germline ends. The germline CDR1 and CDR2 sequences are ENHRY and SYGVKD. The CDR3 covers 13 residues. The CDR3 nucleotides read TGTGCCATCAGTGGTGACAGAAACTACGAGCAGTACTTC. Residues: CAISGDRNYEQYF.

This clonotype has at least ten counts. V usage is TRBV20-1 and J usage is TRBJ2-2; either TRBD1 or TRBD2 may fit D (5 bases each). The length of the CDR3 is 15 residues. V dropped 4 bases and J dropped 4 bases, with 16 bases sitting between them. The germline V gene encodes CDR1 DFQATT and CDR2 SNEGSKA (reference sequence). CDR3 nucleotides: TGCAGTGCTACCAGACAGCGGAGTGGCACCGGGGAGCTGTTTTTT. It specifies CSATRQRSGTGELFF.

This clonotype came up a few times. V is TRBV11-2 and J is TRBJ1-1; D not resolved. CDR3 size: 13 residues. The V gene lost 8 bases and the J gene lost 0 bases, with 10 bases spanning the gap. Germline values: CDR1 SGHAT, CDR2 FQNNGV. CDR3 nucleotides: TGTGCCAGCCACCCGCAGCTGAACACTGAAGCTTTCTTT. This codes for CASHPQLNTEAFF.

Only one count was recorded for this clonotype. The chain is built from TRBV28 and TRBJ1-2; D is unresolved. Trimming removed 3 bases at V and 3 bases at J, with 23 bases between. The CDR3 contains 18 residues. Germline assignment: CDR1 MDHEN and CDR2 SYDVKM. CDR3 coding DNA: TGTGCCAGCAGTTTGATTCCACCACGGGGAAGGCCTTACTATGGCTACACCTTC. Protein product: CASSLIPPRGRPYYGYTF.

This clonotype was detected ten times or more. The chain links TRBV20-1 to TRBJ2-3; 10 bases line up with TRBD2. The V gene's germline CDR1 is DFQATT and CDR2 SNEGSKA (reference sequence). The CDR3 spans 15 residues. Unmatched junction bases numbered 7, after V lost 2 bases and J lost 5 bases. For the CDR3, the DNA is TGCAGTGCTAGACCTCTAGCGGGAGATCGAGATACGCAGTATTTT. It is translated as CSARPLAGDRDTQYF.

There are a few counts of this clonotype. This sequence joins TRBV11-2 and TRBJ2-2, with D tentatively TRBD1 (5 bases). The V end was cut by 1 base, the J end by 3 bases, with 6 bases between. The length of the CDR3 is 14 residues. Germline-derived CDR1 and CDR2 are SGHAT and FQNNGV. The CDR3 region is CASSLVRDTGELFF. DNA for the CDR3: TGTGCCAGCAGCTTAGTCAGGGACACCGGGGAGCTGTTTTTT.

This clonotype appeared many times. V usage is TRBV3-1 and J usage is TRBJ2-1, with TRBD2 matching over 9 bases. Trimming took 1 base from V and 9 from J; bases not matched to a gene: 7. Germline V gives CDR1 LGHDT, CDR2 YNNKEL (reference sequence). This CDR3 comprises 15 residues. The CDR3, as DNA: TGTGCCAGCAGCCAAGGATTAGCGGGAGTTGTTGAGCAGTTCTTC. Encoded protein: CASSQGLAGVVEQFF.

This clonotype was counted ten times or more. The chain couples TRBV12-3 or TRBV12-4 to TRBJ2-7; TRBD1 matches 9 bases. Trimming cost V 5 bases and J 2 bases; bases outside gene matches: 7. The CDR3 loop spans 15 amino acids. The CDR3 sequence is CASSPSGTGTYEQYF. CDR3 bases: TGTGCCAGCAGTCCCTCAGGGACAGGGACCTACGAGCAGTACTTC.

This clonotype was counted a few times. The chain links TRBV20-1 to TRBJ1-6; D might be TRBD1 (5 bases). Trimming removed 5 bases from V and 6 bases from J, with 17 bases in between. The germline V gene has CDR1 DFQATT and CDR2 SNEGSKA (reference sequence). The length of the CDR3 is 15 residues. The CDR3 bases are TGCAGTGCTCCCGTTCAAGGGGCGATTAATTCACCCCTCCACTTT. It is translated as CSAPVQGAINSPLHF.

This clonotype was found a few times. This chain joins TRBV28 and TRBJ2-4; 7 bases line up with TRBD2. Germline V gene lookup returns CDR1 MDHEN and CDR2 SYDVKM. This CDR3 is 15 amino acids long. V lost 6 bases and J lost 1; bases outside the gene matches: 6. The CDR3 sequence: CASRGGSGAKNIQYF. The CDR3 DNA sequence: TGTGCCAGCAGGGGAGGGTCCGGGGCCAAAAACATTCAGTACTTC.

At least ten counts were recorded for this clonotype. The chain combines TRBV5-1 with TRBJ2-2, with D possibly matching TRBD2 (5 bases). CDR1 and CDR2 (germline): SGHRS, YFSETQ. Trimming removed 7 bases from V and 0 bases from J, with 7 bases in between. This CDR3 is built from 13 residues. The CDR3 region is CASQRSNTGELFF. CDR3 in DNA: TGCGCCAGCCAGCGGTCGAACACCGGGGAGCTGTTTTTT.

The chain uses TRBV7-9 and TRBJ2-3; 9 bases align to TRBD1. Germline loops: CDR1 SEHNR, CDR2 FQNEAQ (reference sequence). The CDR3 covers 16 residues. V shed 1 base, J shed 4 bases, and the junction held 6 bases outside the gene matches. Here the CDR3 reads CASSLVGTGTADTQYF. The CDR3, as DNA: TGTGCCAGCAGCTTAGTTGGGACAGGGACCGCAGATACGCAGTATTTT.

Of note for this clonotype: The missing conserved phenylalanine or tryptophan at the end of this CDR3 makes a read error likely. J is TRBJ1-5 and V is TRBV2; a possible D gene is TRBD1 (5 bases). CDR1 SNHLY and CDR2 FYNNEI come from the germline V gene. V was pared by 5 bases and J by 7 bases, with 12 bases between. This CDR3 region has 13 residues. The CDR3 DNA follows: TGTGCCAGCAGTCGGCAGGGTGGCCAGCCCCAGCATCTT. Encoded protein: CASSRQGGQPQHL.

About this clonotype: This could be a read error, since a much larger clone is one nucleotide away. The J gene is TRBJ2-1, the V gene TRBV7-7, with a weak D call TRBD2 (5 bases). The CDR3 has 13 residues. Trimming removed 2 bases from V and 5 bases from J, with 7 bases in between. Germline V CDR1 and CDR2: SSHAT, FNYEAQ (reference sequence). The CDR3 loop reads CASSLLADNEQFF. The CDR3 DNA reads TGTGCCAGCAGCTTACTAGCCGACAATGAGCAGTTCTTC.

In its sample, this clonotype was seen a few times. V gene TRBV5-1 combines with J gene TRBJ2-4; possible D gene TRBD2, 5 bases. CDR1 SGHRS and CDR2 YFSETQ come from the germline V gene. V shed 0 bases and J shed 5 bases, with 9 bases lying between them. The CDR3 length is 14 residues. DNA for the CDR3: TGCGCCAGCAGCTTGGGGGGAGACCAAAACATTCAGTACTTC. Its translation is CASSLGGDQNIQYF.

In this sample, this clonotype turned up a few times. The gene calls are TRBV7-2 and TRBJ2-3; unclear D gene. The CDR3 length is 13 residues. CDR1 is SGHTA and CDR2 is FQGNSA in the germline V gene. Trimming stripped 6 bases from V and 4 bases from J, with 11 bases between. The CDR3 loop reads CASSTAPADTQYF. CDR3 nucleotide sequence: TGTGCCAGCAGTACGGCCCCCGCAGATACGCAGTATTTT.

This clonotype was counted at least ten times. The genes are TRBV20-1 and TRBJ2-1; 12 bases agree with TRBD2. CDR3 size: 15 residues. Germline CDR1 reads DFQATT; CDR2 reads SNEGSKA (reference sequence). V trimming: 4 bases; J trimming: 7 bases; junction bases outside the gene matches: 8. The CDR3 reads CSAIPLAGGLNEQFF. In nucleotides, the CDR3 is TGCAGTGCTATCCCCCTAGCGGGAGGGCTGAATGAGCAGTTCTTC.

This clonotype was detected ten times or more. The J gene is TRBJ2-2, the V gene TRBV20-1; D tentatively reads TRBD1 or TRBD2 (6 bases each). This CDR3 region has 15 residues. Germline CDR1 DFQATT, CDR2 SNEGSKA (reference sequence). V was shortened by 6 bases and J by 2 bases, with 16 bases between the two germline ends. The CDR3 sequence is CSARRGTSNTGELFF. In DNA, the CDR3 is TGCAGTGCGAGGAGGGGGACCTCTAACACCGGGGAGCTGTTTTTT.

This clonotype was seen ten or more times. The J gene is TRBJ2-1, the V gene TRBV24-1; 12 nucleotides line up with TRBD2. Germline lookup yields CDR1 KGHDR and CDR2 SFDVKD. Germline trimming cut 4 bases from V and 5 bases from J; bases unmatched to any gene: 8. CDR3 length: 17 amino acids. CDR3 DNA: TGTGCCACCAGTGACCCGACTAGCGGGAGACACCACAATGAGCAGTTCTTC. Protein sequence: CATSDPTSGRHHNEQFF.

The CDR3 coding sequence is TGTGCCAGCAGTTTCTCCCCCCACGAGCAGTACTTC. Protein sequence: CASSFSPHEQYF. The chain has TRBV12-3 or TRBV12-4 and TRBJ2-7, with D uncertain. There are 12 residues in the CDR3. V was pared by 3 bases and J by 5 bases, with 8 bases between.